This T cell receptor (beta chain) derives from a study of T-cell reconstitution after alpha-beta-depleted transplantation in children. This clonotype was found a few times. As it was prepared, the TCRbeta library received unique molecular identifiers. One entry per CDR3 protein, called by TCRdb with MiXCR from the PCR reads. The table includes about 980,000 distinct CDR3 sequences, about 29% detected once. The V gene end was trimmed by 0 bases and the J gene end by 3 bases; junction bases not matched to a gene: 4. The CDR3 totals 15 residues. Germline CDR1 is SGHRS and CDR2 is YFSETQ. This sequence was found in a boy in the first two years of life who had a stem cell transplant for SCID, so the T cells may come from the graft donor. This sequence joins TRBV5-1 and TRBJ1-2, with 8 bases lining up with TRBD1. This material consisted of PBMCs, mostly from graft donor cells, taken 360 days after TCRalphabeta/CD19-depleted stem cell transplant. CDR3 coding DNA: TGCGCCAGCAGCTTGGTCAGGGGGCAGGACTATGGCTACACCTTC. It is translated as CASSLVRGQDYGYTF. The whole variable domain, remainder taken from reference TRBV5-1 and TRBJ1-2, is KAGVTQTPRYLIKTRGQQVTLSCSPISGHRSVSWYQQTPGQGLQFLFEYFSETQRNKGNFPGRFSGRQFSNSRSEMNVSTLELGDSALYLCASSLVRGQDYGYTFGSGTRLTVV.